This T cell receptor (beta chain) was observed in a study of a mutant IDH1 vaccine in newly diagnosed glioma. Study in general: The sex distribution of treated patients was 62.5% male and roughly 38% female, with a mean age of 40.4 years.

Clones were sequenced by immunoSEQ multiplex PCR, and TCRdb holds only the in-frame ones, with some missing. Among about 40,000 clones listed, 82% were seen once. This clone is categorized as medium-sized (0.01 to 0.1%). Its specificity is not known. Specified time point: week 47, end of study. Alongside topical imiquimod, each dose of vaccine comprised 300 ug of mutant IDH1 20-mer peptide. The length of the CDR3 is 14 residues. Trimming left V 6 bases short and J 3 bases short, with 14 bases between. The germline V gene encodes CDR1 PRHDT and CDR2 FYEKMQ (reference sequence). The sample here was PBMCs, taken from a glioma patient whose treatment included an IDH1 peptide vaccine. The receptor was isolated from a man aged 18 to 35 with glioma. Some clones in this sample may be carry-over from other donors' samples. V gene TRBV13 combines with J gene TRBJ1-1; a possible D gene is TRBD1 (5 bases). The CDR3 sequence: CASSSEGRDTEAFF. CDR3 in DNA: TGTGCCAGCAGTTCCGAGGGGCGAGACACTGAAGCTTTCTTT.